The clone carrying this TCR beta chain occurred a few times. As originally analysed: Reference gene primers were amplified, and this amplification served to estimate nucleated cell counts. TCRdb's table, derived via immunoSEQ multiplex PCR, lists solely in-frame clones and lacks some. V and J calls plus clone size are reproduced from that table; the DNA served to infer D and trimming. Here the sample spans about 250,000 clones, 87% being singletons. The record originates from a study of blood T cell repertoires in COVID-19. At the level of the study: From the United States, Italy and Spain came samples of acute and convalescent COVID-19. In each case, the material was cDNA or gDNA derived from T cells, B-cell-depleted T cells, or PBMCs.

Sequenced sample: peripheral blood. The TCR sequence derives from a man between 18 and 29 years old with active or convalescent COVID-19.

This CDR3 reads CASSEVAGHNEQFF. CDR3 DNA: TGCGCCAGCAGCGAGGTAGCGGGGCACAATGAGCAGTTCTTC. The chain carries TRBV5-1 and TRBJ2-1, with TRBD2 matching 8 bases. The germline CDR1 and CDR2 sequences are SGHRS and YFSETQ. V gave up 4 bases and J gave up 5 bases; unmatched junction bases: 5. CDR3 length: 14 residues.